This TCR beta chain was documented in a study of shared clonotypes between healthy human individuals. Study conclusions and caveats: Clonotypes that were shared across a handful of donors made up around 5.5% of naive CD4 clonotypes. All-four-donor shared clonotypes had higher generation probabilities than non-shared clonotypes did.

Looked up from germline, CDR1 is GTSNPN and CDR2 is SVGIG (reference sequence). The V gene end was trimmed by 0 bases and the J gene end by 2 bases; junction bases not matched to a gene: 3. This CDR3 has 14 residues. CD45RO-negative CD8 cells positively selected for CCR7 made up the naive population, which excluded terminally differentiated effector memory CD45RA+ cells. Replicate sorted-subset PCRs were loaded with roughly 200 ng DNA, 30,000 to 35,000 T cell genomes. Original processing methods: Filtering differed, since immunoSEQ gave only junction sequences and no quality scores. Generated by immunoSEQ multiplex PCR, the TCRdb table keeps only in-frame clones and is missing some. Clone size and the V and J calls come from that table; the DNA yielded D and trimming. The table has about 2.1 million clones, under 95% seen once. With regard to this clone: The antigen remains unidentified.

Sequenced: naive CD8+ T cells from PBMCs. This sequence joins TRBV30 and TRBJ1-2, with 7 bases fitting TRBD1. This receptor was identified in a man aged 18 to 35 in good health. Some clones in this sample may be carry-over from other donors' samples. The DNA of the CDR3 is TGTGCCTGGAGTGTACAGGGGCGGAACTATGGCTACACCTTC. Its translation is CAWSVQGRNYGYTF. The whole variable domain, remainder taken from reference TRBV30 and TRBJ1-2, is SQTIHQWPATLVQPVGSPLSLECTVEGTSNPNLYWYRQAAGRGLQLLFYSVGIGQISSEVPQNLSASRPQDRQFILSSKKLLLSDSGFYLCAWSVQGRNYGYTFGSGTRLTVV.